This T cell receptor beta chain derives from a study of OX40 agonist ivuxolimab in advanced cancers. Looked up from germline, CDR1 is KGHSH and CDR2 is LQKENI. Trimming left V 2 bases short and J 4 bases short, with 6 bases between. This CDR3 is 13 amino acids long. Profiling relied on immunoSEQ multiplex PCR, and the TCRdb table lists in-frame clones only, not all of them. The sample holds tens of thousands of clones, roughly 90% seen once. J is TRBJ1-5 and V is TRBV18; no definite D call. This material consisted of CD4+ or CD8+ T cells sorted from blood, taken in a trial of the OX40 agonist ivuxolimab. This sequence was found in an adult with an advanced solid tumor such as melanoma, head and neck, liver or kidney cancer. This CDR3 is CASSPRANQPQHF. Written as DNA, the CDR3 is TGTGCCAGCTCACCAAGGGCTAATCAGCCCCAGCATTTT.